These T cell receptor beta chains were read from a single sample in a study of PD-L1 blockade in urothelial cancer. Clones were read by immunoSEQ multiplex PCR, and TCRdb kept only the in-frame ones, dropping some. The top ten hold 8.4% of the sample, which has over 70,000 clones, around four fifths seen once. This specimen consisted of PBMCs, obtained around atezolizumab (anti-PD-L1) treatment. The receptors originated from a man between 65 and 85 years old with urothelial cancer. Both conserved end residues are part of each CDR3. A D gene is named only where the DNA matches it firmly. Clone size is shown for a subset of rows, as once, few, many or a class of expanded clone.

D: -
J: TRBJ2-1
size: -
V: TRBV5-4
DNA: TGTGCCAGCAGCTTGGGAGGGACATCCTCCTACAATGAGCAGTTCTTC
CDR3: CASSLGGTSSYNEQFF

D: -
J: TRBJ1-5
size: -
V: TRBV19
DNA: TGTGCCAGTACTCGGGAATCCCTTGGCAATCAGCCCCAGCATTTT
CDR3: CASTRESLGNQPQHF

D: -
J: TRBJ1-5
size: -
V: TRBV2
DNA: TGTGCCAGCAGTGAGACCCCGACAGGTAATCAGCCCCAGCATTTT
CDR3: CASSETPTGNQPQHF

D: -
J: TRBJ2-5
size: -
V: TRBV2
DNA: TGTGCCAGCAGTGACGCCAGGATGGAAGAGACCCAGTACTTC
CDR3: CASSDARMEETQYF

D: TRBD2
J: TRBJ2-7
size: -
V: TRBV29-1
DNA: TGCAGCGTCCCTAGGGCGGGAGGGACCTACGAGCAGTACTTC
CDR3: CSVPRAGGTYEQYF

D: -
J: TRBJ1-1
size: -
V: TRBV6-1
DNA: TGTGCCAGCACCCCTTACACAGGGAACACTGAAGCTTTCTTT
CDR3: CASTPYTGNTEAFF

D: -
J: TRBJ1-1
size: -
V: TRBV5-6
DNA: TGTGCCAGCGATAGTACAGGGCGGATGAACACTGAAGCTTTCTTT
CDR3: CASDSTGRMNTEAFF

D: TRBD2
J: TRBJ2-1
size: -
V: TRBV7-8
DNA: TGTGCCAGCAGTTTCCGGAGGGTCCTAGCGGACAATGAGCAGTTCTTC
CDR3: CASSFRRVLADNEQFF

D: -
J: TRBJ2-3
size: -
V: TRBV5-4
DNA: TGTGCCAGCAGCAGAACGGGATCAGATACGCAGTATTTT
CDR3: CASSRTGSDTQYF

D: -
J: TRBJ2-3
size: -
V: TRBV19
DNA: TGTGCCAGTAGTGAAAGCACTAGCACAGATACGCAGTATTTT
CDR3: CASSESTSTDTQYF

D: TRBD1
J: TRBJ1-2
size: -
V: TRBV5-1
DNA: TGCGCCAGCAGCCTCACAGGGGACTATGGCTACACCTTC
CDR3: CASSLTGDYGYTF

D: -
J: TRBJ1-1
size: once
V: TRBV9
DNA: TGTGCCAGCAGCGTAGGAACAGGGTCCACTGAAGCTTTCTTT
CDR3: CASSVGTGSTEAFF